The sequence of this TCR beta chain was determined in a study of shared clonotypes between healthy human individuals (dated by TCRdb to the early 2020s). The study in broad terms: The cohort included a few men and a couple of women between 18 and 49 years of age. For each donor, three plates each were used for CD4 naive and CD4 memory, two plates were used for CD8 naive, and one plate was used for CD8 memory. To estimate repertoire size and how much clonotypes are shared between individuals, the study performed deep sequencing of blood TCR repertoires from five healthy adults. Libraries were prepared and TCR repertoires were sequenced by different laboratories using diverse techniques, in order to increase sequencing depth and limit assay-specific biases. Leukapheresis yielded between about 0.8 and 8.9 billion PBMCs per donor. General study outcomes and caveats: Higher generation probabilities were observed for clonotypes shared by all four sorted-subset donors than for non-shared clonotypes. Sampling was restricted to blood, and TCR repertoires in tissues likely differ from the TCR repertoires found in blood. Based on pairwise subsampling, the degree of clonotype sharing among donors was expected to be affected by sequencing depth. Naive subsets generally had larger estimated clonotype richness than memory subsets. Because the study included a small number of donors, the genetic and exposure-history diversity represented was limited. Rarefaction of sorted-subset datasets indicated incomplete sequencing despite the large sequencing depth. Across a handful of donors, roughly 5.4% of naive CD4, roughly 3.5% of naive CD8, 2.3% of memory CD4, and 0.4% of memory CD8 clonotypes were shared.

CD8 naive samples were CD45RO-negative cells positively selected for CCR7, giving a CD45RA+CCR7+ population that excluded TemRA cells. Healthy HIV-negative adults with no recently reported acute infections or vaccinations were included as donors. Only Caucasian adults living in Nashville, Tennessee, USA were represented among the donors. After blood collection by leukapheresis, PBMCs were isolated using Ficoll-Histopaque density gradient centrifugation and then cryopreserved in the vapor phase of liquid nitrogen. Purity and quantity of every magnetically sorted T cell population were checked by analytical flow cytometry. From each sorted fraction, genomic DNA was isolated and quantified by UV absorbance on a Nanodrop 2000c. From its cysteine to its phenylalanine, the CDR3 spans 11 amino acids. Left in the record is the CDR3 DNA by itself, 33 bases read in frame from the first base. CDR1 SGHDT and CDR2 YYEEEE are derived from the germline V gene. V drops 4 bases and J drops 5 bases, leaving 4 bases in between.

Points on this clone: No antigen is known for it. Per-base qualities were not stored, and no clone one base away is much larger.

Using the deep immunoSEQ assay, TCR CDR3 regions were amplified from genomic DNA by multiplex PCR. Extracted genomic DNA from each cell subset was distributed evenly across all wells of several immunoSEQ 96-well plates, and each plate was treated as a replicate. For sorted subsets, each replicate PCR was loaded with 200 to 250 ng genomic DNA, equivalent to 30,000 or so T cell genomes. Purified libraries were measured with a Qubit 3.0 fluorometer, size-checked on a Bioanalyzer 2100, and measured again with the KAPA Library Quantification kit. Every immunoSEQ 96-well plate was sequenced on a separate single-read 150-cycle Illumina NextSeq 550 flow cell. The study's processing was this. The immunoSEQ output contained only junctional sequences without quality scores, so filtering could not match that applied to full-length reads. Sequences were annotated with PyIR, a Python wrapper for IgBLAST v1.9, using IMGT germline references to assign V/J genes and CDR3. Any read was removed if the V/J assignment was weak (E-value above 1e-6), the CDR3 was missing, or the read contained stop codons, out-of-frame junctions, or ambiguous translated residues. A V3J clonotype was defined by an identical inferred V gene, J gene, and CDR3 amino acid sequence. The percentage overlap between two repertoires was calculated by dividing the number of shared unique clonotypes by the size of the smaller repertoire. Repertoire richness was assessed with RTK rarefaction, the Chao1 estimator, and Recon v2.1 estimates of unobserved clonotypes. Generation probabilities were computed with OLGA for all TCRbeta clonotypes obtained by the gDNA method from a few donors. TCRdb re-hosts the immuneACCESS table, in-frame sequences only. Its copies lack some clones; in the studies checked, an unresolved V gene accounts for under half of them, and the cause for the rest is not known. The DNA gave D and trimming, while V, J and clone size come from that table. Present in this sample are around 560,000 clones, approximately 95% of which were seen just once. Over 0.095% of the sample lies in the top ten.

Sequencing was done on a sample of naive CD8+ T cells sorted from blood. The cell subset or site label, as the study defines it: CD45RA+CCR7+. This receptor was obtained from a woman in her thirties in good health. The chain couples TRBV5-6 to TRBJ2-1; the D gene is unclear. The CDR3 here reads CASSTDNEQFF. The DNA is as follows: TGTGCCAGCAGCACGGACAATGAGCAGTTCTTC.